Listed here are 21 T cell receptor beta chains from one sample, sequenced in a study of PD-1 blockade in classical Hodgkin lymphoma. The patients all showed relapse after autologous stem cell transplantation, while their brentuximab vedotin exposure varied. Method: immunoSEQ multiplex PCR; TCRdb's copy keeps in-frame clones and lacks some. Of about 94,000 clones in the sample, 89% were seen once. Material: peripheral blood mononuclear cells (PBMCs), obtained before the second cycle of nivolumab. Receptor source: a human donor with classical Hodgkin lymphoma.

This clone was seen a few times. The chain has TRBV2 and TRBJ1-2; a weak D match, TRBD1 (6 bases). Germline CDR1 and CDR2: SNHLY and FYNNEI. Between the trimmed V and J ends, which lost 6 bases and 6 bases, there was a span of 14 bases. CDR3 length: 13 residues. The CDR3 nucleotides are TGTGCCAGCAGGGGGACACAATCGGATGGCTACACCTTC. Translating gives CASRGTQSDGYTF.

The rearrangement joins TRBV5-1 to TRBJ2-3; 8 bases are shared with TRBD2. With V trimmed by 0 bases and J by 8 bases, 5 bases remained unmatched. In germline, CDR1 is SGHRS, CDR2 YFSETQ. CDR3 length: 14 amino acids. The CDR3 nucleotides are TGCGCCAGCAGCTTGGACGCGGGAGGAGGTACGCAGTATTTT. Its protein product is CASSLDAGGGTQYF.

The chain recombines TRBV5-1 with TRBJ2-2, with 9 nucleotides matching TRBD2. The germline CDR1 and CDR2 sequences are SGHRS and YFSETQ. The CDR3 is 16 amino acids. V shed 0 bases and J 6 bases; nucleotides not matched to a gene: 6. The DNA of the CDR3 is TGCGCCAGCAGCTTGGAAGGGTTAGCGGGAGCCGGGGAGCTGTTTTTT. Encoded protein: CASSLEGLAGAGELFF.

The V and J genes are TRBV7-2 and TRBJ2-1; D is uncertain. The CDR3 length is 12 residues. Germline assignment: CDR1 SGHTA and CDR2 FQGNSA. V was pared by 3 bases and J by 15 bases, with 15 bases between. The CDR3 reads CASSLPLGPWFF. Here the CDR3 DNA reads TGTGCCAGCAGCTTGCCCCTTGGACCCTGGTTCTTC.

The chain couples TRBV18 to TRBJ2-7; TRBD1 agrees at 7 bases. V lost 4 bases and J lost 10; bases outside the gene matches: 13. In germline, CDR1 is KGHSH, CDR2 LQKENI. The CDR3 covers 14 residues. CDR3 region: CASSLGTADPGQYF. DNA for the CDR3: TGTGCCAGCTCACTCGGGACAGCCGATCCTGGACAGTACTTC.

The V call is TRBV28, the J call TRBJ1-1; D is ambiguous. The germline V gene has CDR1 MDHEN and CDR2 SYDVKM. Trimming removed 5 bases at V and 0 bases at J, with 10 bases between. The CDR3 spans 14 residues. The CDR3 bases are TGTGCCAGCAGTGCATTGTTAATGAACACTGAAGCTTTCTTT. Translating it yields CASSALLMNTEAFF.

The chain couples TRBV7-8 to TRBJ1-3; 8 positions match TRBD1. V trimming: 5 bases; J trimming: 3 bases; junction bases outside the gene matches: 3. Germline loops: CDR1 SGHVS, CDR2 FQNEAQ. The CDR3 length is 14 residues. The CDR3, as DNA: TGTGCCAGCAGCGTGGACAGGGTTGGAAACACCATATATTTT. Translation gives CASSVDRVGNTIYF.

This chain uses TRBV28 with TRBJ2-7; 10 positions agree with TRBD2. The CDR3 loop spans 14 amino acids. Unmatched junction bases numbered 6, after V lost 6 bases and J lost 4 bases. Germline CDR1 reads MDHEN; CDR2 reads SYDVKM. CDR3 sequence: CASRARTSGYEQYF. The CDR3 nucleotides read TGTGCCAGCAGGGCGCGGACTAGCGGTTACGAGCAGTACTTC.

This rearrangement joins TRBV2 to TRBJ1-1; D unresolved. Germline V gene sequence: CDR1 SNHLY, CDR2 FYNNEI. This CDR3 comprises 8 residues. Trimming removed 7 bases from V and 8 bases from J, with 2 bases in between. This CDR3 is CASTEAFF. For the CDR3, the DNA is TGTGCCAGCACCGAAGCTTTCTTT.

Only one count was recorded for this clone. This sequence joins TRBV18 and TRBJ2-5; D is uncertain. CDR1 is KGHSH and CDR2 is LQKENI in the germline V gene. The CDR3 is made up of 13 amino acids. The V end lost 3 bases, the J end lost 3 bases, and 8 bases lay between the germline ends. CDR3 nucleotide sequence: TGTGCCAGCTCACCGCTTATAGAAGAGACCCAGTACTTC. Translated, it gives CASSPLIEETQYF.

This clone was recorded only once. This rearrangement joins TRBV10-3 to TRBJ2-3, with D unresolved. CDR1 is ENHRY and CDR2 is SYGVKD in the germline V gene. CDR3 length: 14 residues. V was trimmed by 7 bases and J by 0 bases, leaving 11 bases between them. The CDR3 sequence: CAITTPGSTDTQYF. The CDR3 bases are TGTGCCATCACCACACCCGGGAGCACAGATACGCAGTATTTT.

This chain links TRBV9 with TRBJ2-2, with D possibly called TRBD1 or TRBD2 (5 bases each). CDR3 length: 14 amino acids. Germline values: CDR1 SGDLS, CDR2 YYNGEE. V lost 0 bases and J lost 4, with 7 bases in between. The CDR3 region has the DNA TGTGCCAGCAGCGTAGGTGGGGGCACCGGGGAGCTGTTTTTT. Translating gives CASSVGGGTGELFF.

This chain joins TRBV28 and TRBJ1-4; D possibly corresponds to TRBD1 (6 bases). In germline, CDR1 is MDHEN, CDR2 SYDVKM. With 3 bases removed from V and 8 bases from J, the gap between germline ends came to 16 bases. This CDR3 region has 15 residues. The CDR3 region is CASSFPTGAREKLFF. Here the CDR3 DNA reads TGTGCCAGCAGTTTCCCCACGGGGGCGCGGGAAAAACTGTTTTTT.

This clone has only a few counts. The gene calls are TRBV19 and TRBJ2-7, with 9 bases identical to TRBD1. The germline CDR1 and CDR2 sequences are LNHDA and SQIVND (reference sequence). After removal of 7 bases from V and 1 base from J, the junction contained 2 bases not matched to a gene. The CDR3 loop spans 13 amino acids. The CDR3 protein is CASKGQGSYEQYF. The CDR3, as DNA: TGTGCCAGTAAGGGACAGGGTTCCTACGAGCAGTACTTC.

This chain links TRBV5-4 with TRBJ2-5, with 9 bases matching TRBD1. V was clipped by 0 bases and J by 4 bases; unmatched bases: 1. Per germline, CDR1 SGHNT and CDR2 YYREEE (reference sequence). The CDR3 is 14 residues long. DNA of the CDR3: TGTGCCAGCAGCTTGGCGGGACAGGGAGAGACCCAGTACTTC. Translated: CASSLAGQGETQYF. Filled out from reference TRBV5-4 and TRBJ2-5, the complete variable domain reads ETGVTQSPTHLIKTRGQQVTLRCSSQSGHNTVSWYQQALGQGPQFIFQYYREEENGRGNFPPRFSGLQFPNYSSELNVNALELDDSALYLCASSLAGQGETQYFGPGTRLLVL.

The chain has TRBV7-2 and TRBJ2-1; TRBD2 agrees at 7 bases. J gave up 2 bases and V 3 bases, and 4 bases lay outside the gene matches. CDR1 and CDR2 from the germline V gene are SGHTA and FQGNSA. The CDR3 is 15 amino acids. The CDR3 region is CASSLTAGTYNEQFF. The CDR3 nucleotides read TGTGCCAGCAGCTTGACAGCGGGAACCTACAATGAGCAGTTCTTC.

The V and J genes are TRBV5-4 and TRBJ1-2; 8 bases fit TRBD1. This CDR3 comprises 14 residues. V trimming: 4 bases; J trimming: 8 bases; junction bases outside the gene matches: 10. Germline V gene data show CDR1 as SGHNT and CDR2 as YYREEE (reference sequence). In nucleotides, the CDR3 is TGTGCCAGCAGCCCGGGACAGGTTATAGGGGGCTACACCTTC. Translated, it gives CASSPGQVIGGYTF.

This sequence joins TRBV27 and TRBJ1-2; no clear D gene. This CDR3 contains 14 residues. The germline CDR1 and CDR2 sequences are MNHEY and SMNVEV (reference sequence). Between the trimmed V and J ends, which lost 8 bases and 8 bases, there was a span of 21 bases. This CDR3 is CASALTRRIKGYTF. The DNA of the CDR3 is TGTGCCAGCGCCCTAACTCGACGGATTAAGGGCTACACCTTC.

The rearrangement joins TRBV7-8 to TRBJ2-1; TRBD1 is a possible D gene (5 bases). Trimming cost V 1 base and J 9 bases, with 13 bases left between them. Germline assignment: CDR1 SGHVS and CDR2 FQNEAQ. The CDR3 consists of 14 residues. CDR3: CASSLEVQGAEQFF. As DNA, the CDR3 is TGTGCCAGCAGCTTAGAGGTCCAGGGCGCTGAGCAGTTCTTC.

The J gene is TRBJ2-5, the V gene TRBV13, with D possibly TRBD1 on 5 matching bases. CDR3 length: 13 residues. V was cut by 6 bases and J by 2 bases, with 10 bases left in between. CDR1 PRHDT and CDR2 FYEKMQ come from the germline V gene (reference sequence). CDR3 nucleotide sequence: TGTGCCAGCAGGCGGACATTGCAAGAGACCCAGTACTTC. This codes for CASRRTLQETQYF.

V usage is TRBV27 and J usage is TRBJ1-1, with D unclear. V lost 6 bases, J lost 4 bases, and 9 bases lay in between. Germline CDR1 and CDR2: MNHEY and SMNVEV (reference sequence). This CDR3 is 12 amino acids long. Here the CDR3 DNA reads TGTGCCAGCAGGACCGGTCCCACTGAAGCTTTCTTT. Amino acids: CASRTGPTEAFF.